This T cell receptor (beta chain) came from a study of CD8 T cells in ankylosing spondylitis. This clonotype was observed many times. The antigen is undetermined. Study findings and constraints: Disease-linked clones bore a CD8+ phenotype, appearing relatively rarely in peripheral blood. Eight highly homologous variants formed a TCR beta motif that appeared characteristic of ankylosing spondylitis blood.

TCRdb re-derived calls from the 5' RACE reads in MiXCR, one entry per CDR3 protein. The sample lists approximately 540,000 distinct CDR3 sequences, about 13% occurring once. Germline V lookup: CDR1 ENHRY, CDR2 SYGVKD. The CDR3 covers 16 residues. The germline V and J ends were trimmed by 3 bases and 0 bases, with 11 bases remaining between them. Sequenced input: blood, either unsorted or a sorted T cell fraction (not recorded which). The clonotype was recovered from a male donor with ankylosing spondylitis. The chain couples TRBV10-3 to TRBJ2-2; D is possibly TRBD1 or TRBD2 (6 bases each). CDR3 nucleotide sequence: TGTGCCATCAGTGATTGGGGGGCAACGAACACCGGGGAGCTGTTTTTT. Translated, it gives CAISDWGATNTGELFF.